This T cell receptor beta chain is drawn from a study of control samples from healthy donors and cancer patients. The trim removed 6 bases at V and 5 bases at J, leaving 8 bases unmatched. This CDR3 has 14 amino acids. The germline V gene encodes CDR1 MNHEY and CDR2 SVGEGT. TCRdb's table, derived via immunoSEQ multiplex PCR, lists solely in-frame clones and lacks some. The table lists under 200,000 clones, roughly 94% of them singletons. The V call is TRBV6-2 or TRBV6-3, the J call TRBJ2-5; 8 nucleotides match TRBD2. The sample consisted of blood. The origin of this receptor is a woman in her 40s in good health. CDR3 bases: TGTGCCAGCAGCGACACGGGAGGGGAGGAGACCCAGTACTTC. Its translation: CASSDTGGEETQYF.